This T cell receptor (beta chain) was documented in a study of cytomegalovirus exposure and HLA in healthy donors. The table came from immunoSEQ multiplex PCR; TCRdb's copy has only in-frame clones and leaves some out. The repertoire consists of roughly 64,000 clones, with 85% to 95% occurring once and the leading ten covering approximately 6.4%. The sample was PBMCs. This TCR derives from a woman younger than 30 in good health and CMV-seropositive.

The DNA for the CDR3 is TGTGCCAGCACCCTATCTAGACTAGCGGGGGACTACAATGAGCAGTTCTTC. It yields the protein CASTLSRLAGDYNEQFF. The J gene is TRBJ2-1, the V gene TRBV28; 12 bases match TRBD2. There are 17 residues in the CDR3. Losses at the gene ends were 7 bases for V and 3 bases for J; bases not matched to a gene: 10. In germline, CDR1 is MDHEN, CDR2 SYDVKM.